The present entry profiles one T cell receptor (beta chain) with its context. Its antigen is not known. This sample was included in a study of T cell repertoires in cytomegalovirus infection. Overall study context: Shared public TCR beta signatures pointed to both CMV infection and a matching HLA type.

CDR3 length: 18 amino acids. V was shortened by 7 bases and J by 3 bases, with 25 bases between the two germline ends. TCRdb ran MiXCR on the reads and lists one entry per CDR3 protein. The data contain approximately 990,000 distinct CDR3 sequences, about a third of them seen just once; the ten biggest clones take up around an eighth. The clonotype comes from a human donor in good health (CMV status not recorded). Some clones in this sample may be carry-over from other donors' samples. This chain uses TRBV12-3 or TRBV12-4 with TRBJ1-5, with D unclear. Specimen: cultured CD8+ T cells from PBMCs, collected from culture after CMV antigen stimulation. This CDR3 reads CASTQPRGLHSTNQPQHF. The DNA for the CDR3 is TGTGCCAGCACACAACCGAGAGGGCTACATTCAACCAATCAGCCCCAGCATTTT.